These 30 T cell receptor beta chains originate from one sample sequenced in a study of T cells in Graves' hyperthyroidism and ophthalmopathy. Amplification of TCR beta CDR3 regions used RNA as the template. Primed by the HTBI set, a first-round RT-PCR was run on the TCR CDR3. TCRdb used MiXCR to reprocess the multiplex PCR reads, holding one entry per CDR3 protein. The repertoire holds fewer than 500,000 distinct CDR3 sequences, with more than 14% as singletons. The source material was blood. The receptors shown here come from a woman in her 30s with Graves' ophthalmopathy.

Regarding this clonotype: A much larger clone lies one base from this, so it may be a read error. This chain connects TRBV7-2 to TRBJ2-5; 10 bases map to TRBD2. The CDR3 has 14 residues. The germline gives CDR1 SGHTA, CDR2 FQGNSA. Losses at the gene ends were 11 bases for V and 5 bases for J; bases not matched to a gene: 11. The CDR3 spells CAGQSSGGWETQYF. CDR3 bases: TGTGCCGGCCAGTCTAGCGGGGGATGGGAGACCCAGTACTTC.

This clonotype turned up a few times. A much larger clone differs by one base, so this may be a read error. V usage is TRBV12-3 or TRBV12-4 and J usage is TRBJ2-1; tentatively, D is TRBD2 (6 bases). The CDR3 runs to 14 residues. The CDR3 nucleotides read TGTGCCAGCAGTTTTGACAGCGGGCCGGGTGAGCGGTTCTTC. It is translated as CASSFDSGPGERFF.

This chain links TRBV19 with TRBJ1-6; D is unclear. Germline-derived CDR1 and CDR2 are LNHDA and SQIVND (reference sequence). V lost 6 bases to trimming and J lost 5 bases, with 17 bases between them. The CDR3 runs 16 residues. CDR3 loop: CASRSPLRGNNSPLHF. The CDR3 DNA reads as TGTGCCAGTAGATCCCCACTACGGGGTAATAATTCACCCCTCCACTTT.

The table lists this clonotype with many counts. The junction departs from germline at one end; a sequencing error may be responsible. The chain employs TRBV11-3 and TRBJ2-3; D may be TRBD1 (5 bases). Germline V lookup: CDR1 SGHNT, CDR2 YENEEA. This CDR3 has 14 amino acids. In DNA, the CDR3 is TGTGCCAGCAGCGGACGATTAGGCACAGGTACGCAGTATTTT. It yields the protein CASSGRLGTGTQYF.

This clonotype occurred a few times. The CDR3: CATAPHSYNEQFF. Here the CDR3 DNA reads TGTGCCACCGCCCCTCACTCCTACAATGAGCAGTTCTTC. V gene TRBV24-1 combines with J gene TRBJ2-1; no firm D call. The length of the CDR3 is 13 residues. Germline CDR1 KGHDR, CDR2 SFDVKD. Deletions cut 9 bases from V and 0 bases from J, with 8 bases between.

This clonotype came up a few times. The chain employs TRBV5-5 and TRBJ1-2; D remains ambiguous. Looked up from germline, CDR1 is SGHKS and CDR2 is YYEKEE (reference sequence). The germline V and J ends were trimmed by 5 bases and 5 bases, with 10 bases remaining between them. The CDR3 is 12 amino acids. The CDR3 DNA reads TGTGCCAGCAGTCCGGAGGGATATGGCTACACCTTC. This codes for CASSPEGYGYTF.

This clonotype occurred many times. The chain links TRBV30 to TRBJ1-2; D is unresolved. V lost 4 bases and J lost 8, with 8 bases in between. Germline V CDR1 and CDR2: GTSNPN, SVGIG (reference sequence). The CDR3 sequence is 10 residues long. CDR3 bases: TGTGCCTGGAACTCACTGGGCTACACCTTC. This gives the protein CAWNSLGYTF.

This clonotype showed up many times. The CDR3 region is CASSLGTAYNEQFF. In nucleotides, the CDR3 is TGTGCCAGCAGCCTCGGGACGGCCTACAATGAGCAGTTCTTC. The rearrangement links TRBV7-2 to TRBJ2-1; D may match TRBD1 or TRBD2 (5 bases each). Trimming left V 5 bases short and J 2 bases short, with 10 bases between. CDR1 SGHTA and CDR2 FQGNSA come from the germline V gene. The CDR3 runs 14 residues.

This clonotype showed up many times. The chain links TRBV11-2 to TRBJ2-1; 14 bases fit TRBD2. The CDR3 has 21 amino acids. Germline CDR1 SGHAT, CDR2 FQNNGV. Trimming at V came to 3 bases and at J to 6 bases, leaving 19 bases not matched to a gene. The CDR3 DNA reads TGTGCCAGCAGCTTGGGACTAGCGGGAGTCCGTCAGGCCCTCAAAGGCAATGAGCAGTTCTTC. Translating gives CASSLGLAGVRQALKGNEQFF.

This clonotype has ten or more counts. The rearrangement joins TRBV9 to TRBJ1-2, with no clear D. In germline, CDR1 is SGDLS, CDR2 YYNGEE. Trimming pared 0 bases from V and 2 bases from J, leaving 8 bases between. The CDR3 length is 14 residues. The CDR3 is CASSVDWGNYGYTF. CDR3 sequence (DNA): TGTGCCAGCAGCGTAGATTGGGGAAACTATGGCTACACCTTC.

This clonotype was detected ten times or more. The rearrangement joins TRBV12-3 or TRBV12-4 to TRBJ2-5; 7 bases agree with TRBD1. V shed 2 bases and J 1 base; nucleotides not matched to a gene: 1. The length of the CDR3 is 14 residues. This CDR3 reads CASSLRGLQETQYF. The DNA of the CDR3 is TGTGCCAGCAGTTTAAGGGGGCTCCAAGAGACCCAGTACTTC.

This clonotype was seen repeatedly, ten times or more. The V gene is TRBV29-1, the J gene TRBJ2-1; D is ambiguous. V was clipped by 4 bases and J by 5 bases, with 18 bases between them. CDR1 and CDR2 (germline): SQVTM, ANQGSEA. The CDR3 contains 15 residues. The CDR3 sequence: CSVVSPREINNEQFF. CDR3 sequence (DNA): TGCAGCGTTGTTTCTCCGCGCGAAATAAACAATGAGCAGTTCTTC.

Remarks on this clonotype: Just one base apart from a much larger clone, this may be a read error. This chain links TRBV27 with TRBJ1-4; D is ambiguous. The CDR3 has 13 residues. Germline V gene data show CDR1 as MNHEY and CDR2 as SMNVEV (reference sequence). Trimming pared 3 bases from V and 8 bases from J, leaving 10 bases between. The CDR3 loop is CASSFRPGEKLFF. The CDR3 nucleotides read TGTGCCAGCAGTTTCCGGCCGGGGGAAAAACTGTTTTTT.

This chain links TRBV5-4 with TRBJ2-3, with D unresolved. The germline gives CDR1 SGHNT, CDR2 YYREEE (reference sequence). V was pared by 1 base and J by 5 bases, with 8 bases between. The CDR3 runs 13 residues. Here the CDR3 reads CASSLKVVDTQYF. CDR3 coding DNA: TGTGCCAGCAGCTTGAAAGTTGTAGATACGCAGTATTTT.

The chain links TRBV9 to TRBJ2-3; possibly TRBD2 for D (5 bases). The CDR3 extends over 14 amino acids. The V gene's germline CDR1 is SGDLS and CDR2 YYNGEE. Deletions cut 3 bases from V and 8 bases from J, with 16 bases between. CDR3 protein: CASSETGVVATQYF. Here the CDR3 DNA reads TGTGCCAGCAGCGAGACCGGGGTAGTAGCTACGCAGTATTTT.

This clonotype was seen many times. This chain links TRBV6-5 with TRBJ1-2, with D tentatively TRBD1 (5 bases). The CDR3 contains 14 residues. CDR1 and CDR2 from the germline V gene are MNHEY and SVGAGI. V lost 0 bases and J lost 4, with 9 bases in between. CDR3 in DNA: TGTGCCAGCAGTTACTCTCAGGGAGGCTATGGCTACACCTTC. Translated, it gives CASSYSQGGYGYTF.

The rearrangement links TRBV25-1 to TRBJ1-1; D remains unclear. Germline CDR1 MGHDK, CDR2 SYGVNS. Trimming pared 3 bases from V and 1 base from J, leaving 12 bases between. The CDR3 has 15 residues. The CDR3: CASSDVYNRNTEAFF. Written as DNA, the CDR3 is TGTGCCAGCAGTGACGTCTATAATAGGAACACTGAAGCTTTCTTT.

This clonotype was detected ten times or more. The CDR3 here is CASSLDRGRGTEAFF. CDR3 DNA sequence: TGTGCCAGCAGCTTAGACAGGGGGCGCGGCACTGAAGCTTTCTTT. This chain uses TRBV7-2 with TRBJ1-1; 9 bases map to TRBD1. The CDR3 is 15 residues long. V dropped 1 base and J dropped 4; count of bases not matched to a gene: 4. CDR1 SGHTA and CDR2 FQGNSA come from the germline V gene.

Remarks on this clonotype: A much more abundant neighbour one base away suggests this may be a read error. The chain couples TRBV3-1 to TRBJ2-3; D is possibly TRBD2 (7 bases). Per the germline V gene, CDR1 is LGHDT and CDR2 is YNNKEL (reference sequence). The CDR3 loop spans 16 amino acids. CDR3 nucleotides: TGTGCCAGCAGCCAAGAGGGAAGGGGGGGCACAGATGCGCAGTATTTT. Translating gives CASSQEGRGGTDAQYF.

The table lists this clonotype with many counts. This chain joins TRBV2 and TRBJ2-3, with no clear D. Deletions cut 8 bases from V and 4 bases from J, with 10 bases between. The CDR3 is made up of 12 amino acids. Germline assignment: CDR1 SNHLY and CDR2 FYNNEI. CDR3 sequence reads: CASGLRADTQYF. CDR3 DNA sequence: TGTGCCAGCGGTTTACGCGCAGATACGCAGTATTTT.

This clonotype was counted many times. The chain uses TRBV6-1 and TRBJ2-7, with a weak D call TRBD1 (6 bases). The CDR3 is 14 residues long. V was shortened by 8 bases and J by 2 bases, with 16 bases between the two germline ends. CDR1 and CDR2 (germline): MNHNS, SASEGT. The CDR3 loop reads CASSTGTNTYEQYF. The CDR3, as DNA: TGTGCCAGCTCCACAGGGACGAACACCTACGAGCAGTACTTC.

This clonotype was counted many times. The V and J genes are TRBV3-1 and TRBJ1-2; D not certain. The CDR3 runs 17 residues. Germline V lookup: CDR1 LGHDT, CDR2 YNNKEL (reference sequence). V lost 0 bases, J lost 4 bases, and 18 bases lay in between. The CDR3 loop reads CASSQDDYSRRTYGYTF. DNA for the CDR3: TGTGCCAGCAGCCAAGATGACTACAGCCGGAGGACCTATGGCTACACCTTC.

This clonotype was seen many times. The rearrangement uses TRBV5-1 and TRBJ2-7; possibly TRBD1 for D (5 bases). This CDR3 has 16 amino acids. V dropped 1 base and J dropped 0 bases, with 14 bases sitting between them. The germline CDR1 and CDR2 sequences are SGHRS and YFSETQ. The CDR3 DNA is TGCGCCAGCAGCTTGTCAGGGATCGAATTCTCCTACGAGCAGTACTTC. Translated, it gives CASSLSGIEFSYEQYF.

Points on this clonotype: Germline is not matched at one junction end, which may reflect a read error. This rearrangement joins TRBV4-1 to TRBJ2-3; TRBD2 agrees at 8 bases. This CDR3 comprises 17 residues. Germline CDR1 and CDR2: MGHRA and YSYEKL. The CDR3 sequence: CAGSPRMRAGATDTQYF. CDR3 in DNA: TGCGCCGGCAGCCCAAGAATGCGAGCGGGGGCCACAGATACGCAGTATTTT.

This clonotype has at least ten counts. V gene TRBV2 combines with J gene TRBJ1-1, with no clear D. The CDR3 length is 10 residues. The germline CDR1 and CDR2 sequences are SNHLY and FYNNEI. With 7 bases removed from V and 8 bases from J, the gap between germline ends came to 8 bases. The CDR3 nucleotides read TGTGCCAGCAACGGTGGAGAAGCTTTCTTT. It is translated as CASNGGEAFF.

The chain joins TRBV6-1 to TRBJ2-7; a weak D match, TRBD2 (6 bases). The germline V gene has CDR1 MNHNS and CDR2 SASEGT. The CDR3 extends over 14 amino acids. The V end was cut by 6 bases, the J end by 7 bases, with 19 bases between. This chain's CDR3 is CASSPGGTRWEQYF. The DNA of the CDR3 is TGTGCCAGCAGCCCCGGGGGAACCCGCTGGGAGCAGTACTTC.

This clonotype was seen repeatedly, ten times or more. The gene calls are TRBV5-1 and TRBJ2-5; D is uncertain. Germline CDR1 and CDR2: SGHRS and YFSETQ. This CDR3 is 12 amino acids long. The germline V and J ends were trimmed by 0 bases and 4 bases, with 4 bases remaining between them. The CDR3 loop reads CASSLDSETQYF. The CDR3 DNA reads TGCGCCAGCAGCTTGGATTCAGAGACCCAGTACTTC.

This clonotype has at least ten counts. The chain couples TRBV7-9 to TRBJ1-1; D may be TRBD1 (5 bases). From germline, CDR1 is SEHNR and CDR2 FQNEAQ (reference sequence). V was cut by 5 bases and J by 6 bases, with 19 bases left in between. The CDR3 contains 15 residues. In nucleotides, the CDR3 is TGTGCCAGCAGCACTACCAGGACACCCTGGGCTGAAGCTTTCTTT. This codes for CASSTTRTPWAEAFF.

There are many counts of this clonotype. The rearrangement joins TRBV2 to TRBJ2-7, with 8 bases lining up with TRBD1. The CDR3 runs to 15 residues. J was trimmed by 0 bases and V by 6 bases; bases with no gene match: 7. The germline V gene has CDR1 SNHLY and CDR2 FYNNEI. The CDR3 DNA follows: TGTGCCAGCAGGGACAGGGCTAGCCACTCCTACGAGCAGTACTTC. This sequence encodes CASRDRASHSYEQYF.

This clonotype was counted at least ten times. The chain is built from TRBV11-3 and TRBJ2-1; maybe TRBD2 (6 bases). Trimming took off 3 bases at V and 6 bases at J, with 15 bases between the two ends. The CDR3 runs 15 residues. Germline values: CDR1 SGHNT, CDR2 YENEEA. DNA of the CDR3: TGTGCCAGCAGCTTGGTGGCGGGGATCACCAATGAGCAGTTCTTC. Amino acid sequence: CASSLVAGITNEQFF. Filled out from reference TRBV11-3 and TRBJ2-1, the complete variable domain reads EAGVVQSPRYKIIEKKQPVAFWCNPISGHNTLYWYLQNLGQGPELLIRYENEEAVDDSQLPKDRFSAERLKGVDSTLKIQPAELGDSAVYLCASSLVAGITNEQFFGPGTRLTVL.